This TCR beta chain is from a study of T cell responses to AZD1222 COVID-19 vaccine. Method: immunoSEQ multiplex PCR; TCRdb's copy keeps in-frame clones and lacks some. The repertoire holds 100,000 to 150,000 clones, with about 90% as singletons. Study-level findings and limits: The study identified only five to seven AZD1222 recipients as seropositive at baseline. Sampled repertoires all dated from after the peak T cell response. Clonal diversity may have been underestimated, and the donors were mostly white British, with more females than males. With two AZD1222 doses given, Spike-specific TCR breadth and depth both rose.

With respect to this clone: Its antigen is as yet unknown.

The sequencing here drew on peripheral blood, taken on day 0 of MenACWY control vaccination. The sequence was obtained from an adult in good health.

CDR3 loop: CASRGGAPYNEQFF. In DNA form, the CDR3 reads TGTGCCAGCAGAGGGGGGGCACCTTACAATGAGCAGTTCTTC. V and J are TRBV6-5 and TRBJ2-1; D may be TRBD2 (7 bases). V was trimmed by 6 bases and J by 4 bases, leaving 13 bases between them. This CDR3 is 14 amino acids long. Germline CDR1 MNHEY, CDR2 SVGAGI.